These 23 T cell receptor beta chains originate from one sample sequenced in a study of cytomegalovirus exposure and HLA in healthy donors. The PCR had 60 Vbeta and 13 Jbeta primers. Sequenced by immunoSEQ multiplex PCR; TCRdb stores in-frame clones only, minus some. This sample has more than 150,000 clones, with roughly 83% found just once. The sequencing input was PBMCs. The origin of the receptors is a boy younger than 10 in good health and CMV-seronegative.

The J gene is TRBJ2-7, the V gene TRBV5-1; D not certain. CDR3 length equals 13 residues. The V end was cut by 0 bases, the J end by 0 bases, with 4 bases between. The germline V gene encodes CDR1 SGHRS and CDR2 YFSETQ. The CDR3 is CASSLELSYEQYF. CDR3 DNA sequence: TGCGCCAGCAGCTTGGAACTCTCCTACGAGCAGTACTTC.

The chain recombines TRBV12-5 with TRBJ2-5; a weak D match, TRBD2 (6 bases). The CDR3 extends over 15 amino acids. Trimming removed 0 bases from V and 0 bases from J, with 8 bases in between. CDR1 and CDR2 from the germline V gene are LGHNT and FRNRAP. The CDR3 region has the DNA TGTGCTAGTGGTTTGGTACGGGGGTACCAAGAGACCCAGTACTTC. As protein: CASGLVRGYQETQYF.

The chain uses TRBV6-6 and TRBJ2-1; perhaps TRBD2 as D (5 bases). Trimming cost V 5 bases and J 0 bases, with 11 bases left between them. Germline CDR1 is MNHNY and CDR2 is SVGAGI (reference sequence). The CDR3 has 15 amino acids. This chain's CDR3 is CASSPSGSSYNEQFF. CDR3 sequence (DNA): TGTGCCAGCAGTCCCAGCGGAAGCTCCTACAATGAGCAGTTCTTC.

This clone appeared once. The chain combines TRBV6-5 with TRBJ2-5, with no clear D. The germline gives CDR1 MNHEY, CDR2 SVGAGI. This CDR3 is 12 amino acids long. Trimming shortened V by 8 bases and J by 5 bases, and 12 bases separated the two germline ends. The CDR3 sequence is CASGRVEETQYF. In DNA, the CDR3 is TGTGCCAGCGGCCGGGTTGAGGAGACCCAGTACTTC.

The V and J genes are TRBV27 and TRBJ2-7, with TRBD2 matching 10 bases. V lost 8 bases and J lost 3; bases outside the gene matches: 16. There are 17 residues in the CDR3. Germline CDR1 MNHEY, CDR2 SMNVEV (reference sequence). The CDR3 nucleotides are TGTGCCAGCGCCAGCGGACTAGCGGTCCTAAGTGGCTACGAGCAGTACTTC. Amino acid sequence: CASASGLAVLSGYEQYF.

The chain carries TRBV19 and TRBJ1-1; D unresolved. The CDR3 has 12 amino acids. V was clipped by 7 bases and J by 4 bases, with 10 bases between them. Germline CDR1 reads LNHDA; CDR2 reads SQIVND (reference sequence). CDR3 loop: CASMRAGTEAFF. Written as DNA, the CDR3 is TGTGCCAGTATGAGGGCCGGCACTGAAGCTTTCTTT. Together with reference TRBV19 and TRBJ1-1, the CDR3 gives the full variable domain: DGGITQSPKYLFRKEGQNVTLSCEQNLNHDAMYWYRQDPGQGLRLIYYSQIVNDFQKGDIAEGYSVSREKKESFPLTVTSAQKNPTAFYLCASMRAGTEAFFGQGTRLTVV.

The sample holds one count of this clone. The rearrangement links TRBV18 to TRBJ2-3, with 12 bases lining up with TRBD2. Germline V gene data show CDR1 as KGHSH and CDR2 as LQKENI. The CDR3 runs 15 residues. Germline trimming cut 3 bases from V and 6 bases from J; bases unmatched to any gene: 4. In nucleotides, the CDR3 is TGTGCCAGCTCACCGCGACTAGCGGGAGTGGATACGCAGTATTTT. Its protein product is CASSPRLAGVDTQYF.

With respect to this clone: Other DNA sequences of this sample code for an identical CDR3. V usage is TRBV5-1 and J usage is TRBJ2-3; TRBD2 aligns across 14 bases. J was trimmed by 4 bases and V by 5 bases; bases with no gene match: 6. The germline V gene has CDR1 SGHRS and CDR2 YFSETQ. This CDR3 has 16 amino acids. The CDR3 coding sequence is TGCGCCAGCAGTCGTCCGGGACTAGCGGGAGCAGATACGCAGTATTTT. Residues: CASSRPGLAGADTQYF.

The V call is TRBV29-1, the J call TRBJ2-3; 15 bases line up with TRBD2. The CDR3 extends over 21 amino acids. Per the germline V gene, CDR1 is SQVTM and CDR2 is ANQGSEA. With V trimmed by 0 bases and J by 4 bases, 17 bases remained unmatched. In nucleotides, the CDR3 is TGCAGCGTTGAAGATCTTCTCGGTGGAGGACTAGCGGGAGGGGGGGCAGATACGCAGTATTTT. Encoded protein: CSVEDLLGGGLAGGGADTQYF.

This chain links TRBV10-3 with TRBJ2-6; D might be TRBD2 (5 bases). The CDR3 is 14 residues long. Germline lookup yields CDR1 ENHRY and CDR2 SYGVKD. The V end lost 10 bases, the J end lost 0 bases, and 10 bases lay between the germline ends. The CDR3 loop reads CATAGSSGANVLTF. CDR3 in DNA: TGTGCCACGGCGGGCTCCTCTGGGGCCAACGTCCTGACTTTC.

The chain combines TRBV4-2 with TRBJ2-2; TRBD2 might be the D (6 bases). The CDR3 sequence is 16 residues long. Germline V CDR1 and CDR2: LGHNA, YNFKEQ. V gave up 0 bases and J gave up 7 bases, with 15 bases separating them. As DNA, the CDR3 is TGTGCCAGCAGCCAAGATACTAGCCGGAGCGTCGGGGAGCTGTTTTTT. This translates into CASSQDTSRSVGELFF.

The V call is TRBV5-1, the J call TRBJ2-3; TRBD2 matches 9 bases. CDR3 length: 17 residues. Germline CDR1 SGHRS, CDR2 YFSETQ. Trimming took 0 bases from V and 5 from J; bases not matched to a gene: 10. CDR3 sequence reads: CASSLVSSGITGDTQYF. CDR3 coding DNA: TGCGCCAGCAGCTTGGTGTCTAGCGGGATAACCGGAGATACGCAGTATTTT.

The rearrangement links TRBV6-5 to TRBJ2-3; 8 bases agree with TRBD1. V shed 6 bases, J shed 3 bases, and the junction held 5 bases outside the gene matches. The germline gives CDR1 MNHEY, CDR2 SVGAGI. The CDR3 length is 14 residues. CDR3 in DNA: TGTGCCAGCAGCCCGGGACAGGCAACAGATACGCAGTATTTT. It yields the protein CASSPGQATDTQYF.

This clone appeared once. The chain has TRBV5-1 and TRBJ2-3; a weak D match, TRBD1 (6 bases). The CDR3 is made up of 15 amino acids. The germline gives CDR1 SGHRS, CDR2 YFSETQ. V lost 2 bases to trimming and J lost 2 bases, with 12 bases between them. CDR3 sequence (DNA): TGCGCCAGCAGCTTTTCAGGGGACCCCACAGATACGCAGTATTTT. Its protein is CASSFSGDPTDTQYF.

The chain joins TRBV30 to TRBJ1-1, with D hard to call. The length of the CDR3 is 12 residues. The germline V gene encodes CDR1 GTSNPN and CDR2 SVGIG (reference sequence). V lost 0 bases, J lost 6 bases, and 8 bases lay in between. The CDR3 loop reads CAWSVLRAEAFF. In DNA, the CDR3 is TGTGCCTGGAGTGTACTGAGGGCTGAAGCTTTCTTT.

The rearrangement links TRBV5-1 to TRBJ1-1, with D possibly TRBD1 on 6 matching bases. The CDR3 covers 13 residues. Germline V gene data show CDR1 as SGHRS and CDR2 as YFSETQ. V lost 4 bases and J lost 1, with 8 bases in between. CDR3 coding DNA: TGCGCCAGCAGCGAACAGGGGAACACTGAAGCTTTCTTT. Amino acid sequence: CASSEQGNTEAFF.

Here the CDR3 DNA reads TGTGCCAGCAGTTTGGTGGGAGAAGATGAGCAGTTCTTC. Amino acids: CASSLVGEDEQFF. The gene calls are TRBV2 and TRBJ2-1; D may be TRBD2 (5 bases). This CDR3 region has 13 residues. V gave up 5 bases and J gave up 8 bases, with 13 bases separating them. CDR1 and CDR2 from the germline V gene are SNHLY and FYNNEI.

This clone turned up a few times. V is TRBV6-5 and J is TRBJ2-7; 10 bases are a match to TRBD1. This CDR3 comprises 14 residues. J gave up 4 bases and V 6 bases, and 6 bases lay outside the gene matches. Per germline, CDR1 MNHEY and CDR2 SVGAGI. The DNA for the CDR3 is TGTGCCAGCAGACACGACAGGGGGCAATACGAGCAGTACTTC. This translates into CASRHDRGQYEQYF.

V gene TRBV20-1 combines with J gene TRBJ1-2; D remains ambiguous. The CDR3 spans 11 residues. Germline CDR1 and CDR2: DFQATT and SNEGSKA (reference sequence). Trimming left V 5 bases short and J 4 bases short, with 8 bases between. DNA for the CDR3: TGCAGTGCTTCAGACTTCTATGGCTACACCTTC. Encoded protein: CSASDFYGYTF.

The gene calls are TRBV5-1 and TRBJ2-1, with 8 bases aligning to TRBD2. The germline CDR1 and CDR2 sequences are SGHRS and YFSETQ. V lost 5 bases and J lost 2; bases outside the gene matches: 6. The CDR3 totals 15 residues. CDR3 DNA sequence: TGCGCCAGCAGTCTGGCGGGAGGCACCTACAATGAGCAGTTCTTC. Translating it yields CASSLAGGTYNEQFF.

The gene calls are TRBV28 and TRBJ1-5; D is undetermined. This CDR3 contains 14 residues. Germline CDR1 reads MDHEN; CDR2 reads SYDVKM. V lost 6 bases to trimming and J lost 2 bases, with 11 bases between them. The CDR3 reads CASRVVSGNQPQHF. CDR3 bases: TGTGCCAGCAGAGTTGTGAGCGGCAATCAGCCCCAGCATTTT.

The genes are TRBV7-2 and TRBJ2-7, with D possibly being TRBD1 (6 bases). CDR3 size: 16 residues. Germline V gene lookup returns CDR1 SGHTA and CDR2 FQGNSA. The V gene lost 5 bases and the J gene lost 5 bases, with 22 bases spanning the gap. The CDR3 is CASSPLRQVGRDEQYF. The CDR3 DNA reads as TGTGCCAGCAGCCCCCTCCGACAGGTGGGGCGGGACGAGCAGTACTTC. Drawing the rest from reference TRBV7-2 and TRBJ2-7, the complete variable domain is GAGVSQSPSNKVTEKGKDVELRCDPISGHTALYWYRQSLGQGLEFLIYFQGNSAPDKSGLPSDRFSAERTGGSVSTLTIQRTQQEDSAVYLCASSPLRQVGRDEQYFGPGTRLTVT.

This clone was seen a handful of times. The CDR3: CASSPGTGYTEAFF. CDR3 nucleotide sequence: TGCGCCAGCAGCCCCGGGACAGGGTATACTGAAGCTTTCTTT. V usage is TRBV5-1 and J usage is TRBJ1-1, with 9 bases lining up with TRBD1. Per the germline V gene, CDR1 is SGHRS and CDR2 is YFSETQ. The CDR3 sequence is 14 residues long. J lost 5 bases, V lost 4 bases, and 6 bases had no gene match. Full variable domain (rest looked up from reference TRBV5-1 and TRBJ1-1): KAGVTQTPRYLIKTRGQQVTLSCSPISGHRSVSWYQQTPGQGLQFLFEYFSETQRNKGNFPGRFSGRQFSNSRSEMNVSTLELGDSALYLCASSPGTGYTEAFFGQGTRLTVV.